This T cell receptor (beta chain) was captured in a study of blood T cells in healthy people across ages. With regard to this clonotype: A junction boundary mismatches the germline segment, possibly from a read error.

Together with a sample-barcoded 5' primer, a J-beta primer mix was included in a second PCR lasting roughly 6 to 12 cycles. TCRdb used MiXCR to reprocess the 5' RACE reads, holding one entry per CDR3 protein. Of roughly 1.9 million distinct CDR3 sequences in the sample, more than 35% are singletons; the top ten hold around 23%. Looked up from germline, CDR1 is SSHAT and CDR2 is FNYEAQ (reference sequence). The CDR3 spans 15 residues. The genes are TRBV7-7 and TRBJ2-5, with a tentative D call TRBD2 (6 bases). This sequence originates from a human donor in good health. The specimen was blood. CDR3 nucleotides: TGTGCTAGCAGCTTAGGCGCTAGCGTCCAAGAGACCCAGTACTTC. This gives the protein CASSLGASVQETQYF. Full variable domain (outside the CDR3, taken from reference TRBV7-7 and TRBJ2-5): GAGVSQSPRYKVTKRGQDVTLRCDPISSHATLYWYQQALGQGPEFLTYFNYEAQPDKSGLPSDRFSAERPEGSISTLTIQRTEQRDSAMYRCASSLGASVQETQYFGPGTRLLVL.